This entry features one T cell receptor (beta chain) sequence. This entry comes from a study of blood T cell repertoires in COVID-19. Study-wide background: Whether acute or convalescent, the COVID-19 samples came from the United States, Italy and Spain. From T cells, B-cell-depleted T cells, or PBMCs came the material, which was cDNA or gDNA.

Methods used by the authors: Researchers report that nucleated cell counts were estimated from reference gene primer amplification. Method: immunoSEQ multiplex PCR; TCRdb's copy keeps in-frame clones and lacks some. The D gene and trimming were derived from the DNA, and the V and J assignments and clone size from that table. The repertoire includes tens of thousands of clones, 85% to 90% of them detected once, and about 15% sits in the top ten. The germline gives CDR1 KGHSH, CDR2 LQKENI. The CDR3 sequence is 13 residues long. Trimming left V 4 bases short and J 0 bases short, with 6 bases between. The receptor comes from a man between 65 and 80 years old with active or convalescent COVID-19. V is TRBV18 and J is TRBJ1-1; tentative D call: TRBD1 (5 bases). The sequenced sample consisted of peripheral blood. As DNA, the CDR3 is TGTGCCAGCTCACTACAGGTGAACACTGAAGCTTTCTTT. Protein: CASSLQVNTEAFF. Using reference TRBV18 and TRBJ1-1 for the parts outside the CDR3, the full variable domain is NAGVMQNPRHLVRRRGQEARLRCSPMKGHSHVYWYRQLPEEGLKFMVYLQKENIIDESGMPKERFSAEFPKEGPSILRIQQVVRGDSAAYFCASSLQVNTEAFFGQGTRLTVV.